Listed here are 11 T cell receptor beta chains from one sample, sequenced in a study of blood T cell repertoires in COVID-19. Using immunoSEQ multiplex PCR, the repertoire was profiled, and TCRdb retains in-frame clones only, with some absent. The sample yields 120,000 or so clones, about 74% seen once. Sequenced sample: peripheral blood. These receptor sequences come from a human donor in a cohort sampled during active COVID-19.

The CDR3 nucleotides are TGCAGTGCTAGCATGACAGATACGCAGTATTTT. Translation gives CSASMTDTQYF. V and J are TRBV20-1 and TRBJ2-3; D is uncertain. CDR3 length equals 11 residues. Germline CDR1 reads DFQATT; CDR2 reads SNEGSKA (reference sequence). The V end lost 3 bases, the J end lost 3 bases, and 4 bases lay between the germline ends.

The rearrangement joins TRBV21-1 to TRBJ2-7; TRBD1, the D gene given by the table, was not confirmed from the DNA. TRBV21-1 is annotated as a pseudogene. CDR3 length: 14 amino acids. Written as DNA, the CDR3 is TGTGCCAGCAGCAAAGTCGGGACAGGGGACGAGCAGTACTTC. Translation: CASSKVGTGDEQYF.

This clone was counted at least ten times. The chain employs TRBV19 and TRBJ2-6; 7 bases map to TRBD1. The length of the CDR3 is 16 residues. Germline V gives CDR1 LNHDA, CDR2 SQIVND (reference sequence). The trim removed 5 bases at V and 4 bases at J, leaving 8 bases unmatched. The CDR3 loop reads CASSAGTAQGANVLTF. Here the CDR3 DNA reads TGTGCCAGTAGTGCTGGGACAGCCCAAGGGGCCAACGTCCTGACTTTC.

The chain recombines TRBV6-5 with TRBJ1-1; tentatively, D is TRBD1 (6 bases). The CDR3 runs to 13 residues. CDR1 MNHEY and CDR2 SVGAGI come from the germline V gene. The V end was cut by 5 bases, the J end by 8 bases, with 15 bases between. CDR3 nucleotide sequence: TGTGCCAGCAGTCACAGGGTTTCCCCAGAAGCTTTCTTT. Its protein is CASSHRVSPEAFF.

This chain uses TRBV18 with TRBJ2-7; tentative D call: TRBD2 (6 bases). V was cut by 0 bases and J by 6 bases, with 15 bases left in between. The CDR3 spans 15 residues. The germline gives CDR1 KGHSH, CDR2 LQKENI. CDR3 sequence: CASSPPGLGSREQYF. The CDR3 DNA is TGTGCCAGCTCACCACCGGGACTGGGCTCGCGCGAGCAGTACTTC.

This clone occurred a few times. The genes are TRBV7-2 and TRBJ2-7; D may be TRBD2 (5 bases). The CDR3 length is 13 residues. CDR1 SGHTA and CDR2 FQGNSA come from the germline V gene. Trimming left V 5 bases short and J 1 base short, with 9 bases between. As DNA, the CDR3 is TGTGCCAGCAGCCAGAGCGGATCCTACGAGCAGTACTTC. Encoded protein: CASSQSGSYEQYF.

This chain joins TRBV5-4 and TRBJ1-2, with D perhaps TRBD1 (6 bases). Trimming shortened V by 4 bases and J by 2 bases, and 15 bases separated the two germline ends. The CDR3 sequence is 15 residues long. Germline assignment: CDR1 SGHNT and CDR2 YYREEE (reference sequence). CDR3 region: CASSDPRGFNYGYTF. CDR3 nucleotide sequence: TGTGCCAGCAGCGACCCGAGGGGGTTCAACTATGGCTACACCTTC.

The gene calls are TRBV10-2 and TRBJ1-5; 7 positions match TRBD1. Germline CDR1 reads WSHSY; CDR2 reads SAAADI. The length of the CDR3 is 14 residues. V dropped 5 bases and J dropped 4; count of bases not matched to a gene: 5. This CDR3 reads CASSREGANQPQHF. DNA of the CDR3: TGCGCCAGCAGTCGGGAGGGGGCTAATCAGCCCCAGCATTTT.

This chain connects TRBV4-1 to TRBJ2-7; the match to TRBD2 covers 9 bases. V dropped 0 bases and J dropped 4; count of bases not matched to a gene: 4. Germline loops: CDR1 MGHRA, CDR2 YSYEKL. There are 15 residues in the CDR3. CDR3 nucleotides: TGCGCCAGCAGCCAAGATCCCAGCGGGAGGTACGAGCAGTACTTC. Its translation is CASSQDPSGRYEQYF.

The chain combines TRBV11-2 with TRBJ1-2; D is perhaps TRBD1 (5 bases). The CDR3 is 14 amino acids. With 0 bases removed from V and 7 bases from J, the gap between germline ends came to 12 bases. Germline V CDR1 and CDR2: SGHAT, FQNNGV. The CDR3 here is CASSLDLGTSGYTF. The CDR3 nucleotides are TGTGCCAGCAGCTTAGATTTAGGGACTAGTGGCTACACCTTC.

This chain connects TRBV7-6 to TRBJ2-7, with 8 bases that match TRBD1. CDR1 and CDR2 (germline): SGHVS, FNYEAQ. With V trimmed by 5 bases and J by 3 bases, 12 bases remained unmatched. The CDR3 loop spans 16 amino acids. CDR3 sequence: CASSPSADRDLYEQYF. The CDR3 DNA is TGTGCCAGCAGCCCCTCCGCGGACAGGGACCTCTACGAGCAGTACTTC.